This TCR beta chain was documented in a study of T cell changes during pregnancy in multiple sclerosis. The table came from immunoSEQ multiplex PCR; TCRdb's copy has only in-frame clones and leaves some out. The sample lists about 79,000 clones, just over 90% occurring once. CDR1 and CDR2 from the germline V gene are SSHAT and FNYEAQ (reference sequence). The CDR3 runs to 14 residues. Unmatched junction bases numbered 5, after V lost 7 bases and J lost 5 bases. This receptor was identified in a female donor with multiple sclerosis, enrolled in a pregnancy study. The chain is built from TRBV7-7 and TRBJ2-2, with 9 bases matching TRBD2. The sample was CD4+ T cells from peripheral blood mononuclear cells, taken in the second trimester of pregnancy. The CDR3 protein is CASMASGVTGELFF. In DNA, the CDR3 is TGTGCCAGCATGGCTAGCGGGGTAACCGGGGAGCTGTTTTTT.